This TCR beta chain was observed in a study of blood T cell repertoires in COVID-19. Study-wide context: Donors in the United States, Italy and Spain gave samples during acute or convalescent COVID-19. T cells, B-cell-depleted T cells, or PBMCs provided the cDNA or gDNA that served as material.

Trimming cost V 4 bases and J 2 bases, with 17 bases left between them. From germline, CDR1 is MDHEN and CDR2 SYDVKM. The CDR3 runs 16 residues. Seattle's cohort entered during active infection and was followed longitudinally. Authors' methods: Amplification from reference gene primers served as the basis for estimated nucleated cell counts. Sequencing was performed with immunoSEQ multiplex PCR; in TCRdb, only in-frame clones are kept and a portion is missing. V, J and clone size were drawn from that table, and D and trimming were deduced from the DNA. Here the sample spans about 350,000 clones, roughly 89% being singletons.

This chain links TRBV28 with TRBJ2-5; D is possibly TRBD2 (6 bases). The sample taken for sequencing was peripheral blood. The source of this sequence is a man aged 25 to 40 with COVID-19, enrolled during active disease. CDR3 in amino acids: CASSYSSGLKQETQYF. CDR3 nucleotide sequence: TGTGCCAGCAGTTACAGTAGCGGACTGAAGCAAGAGACCCAGTACTTC.